Shown below are 2 T cell receptor beta chains from a single sample sequenced in a study of molecular identifiers for immune sequencing clone quantification. TCRdb fed the PCR reads into MiXCR, producing one record per CDR3 protein. Of around 470,000 distinct CDR3 sequences listed, around 23% are singletons. Sequenced sample: naive CD8+ T cells from blood, with Jurkat cell RNA spiked in. Specified subset: FACS-sorted CD8+CD4-CCR7+CD45RA+ naive T cells. The source of these receptors is a human donor in good health. Some libraries in this study had Jurkat cell RNA spiked in.

This clonotype was found many times. The chain uses TRBV4-3 and TRBJ2-2, with no clear D. This CDR3 has 13 residues. The V and J ends lost 1 base and 9 bases respectively, with 9 bases between them. Germline CDR1 is LGHNA and CDR2 is YSLEER. In DNA form, the CDR3 reads TGCGCCAGCAGCCAAGCGCTTAACAGGGAGCTGTTTTTT. Its translation is CASSQALNRELFF.

This clonotype was picked up a small number of times. The chain is built from TRBV2 and TRBJ1-1, with 7 bases fitting TRBD1. V lost 2 bases, J lost 4 bases, and 7 bases stayed unmatched. Germline loops: CDR1 SNHLY, CDR2 FYNNEI. CDR3 length: 15 residues. CDR3 DNA: TGTGCCAGCAGTGAATGGCAGGGGGGCTCCACTGAAGCTTTCTTT. It encodes CASSEWQGGSTEAFF.